This T cell receptor (beta chain) was profiled in a study of shared clonotypes between healthy human individuals. Study-wide context: A few men and a couple of women, aged 18 to 49, were donors.

Points from the study as a whole: Rarefaction revealed incomplete sorted-subset sequencing despite large depth.

Points on this clone: Its matching antigen is unknown.

The CDR3 covers 16 residues. V dropped 1 base and J dropped 3 bases, with 16 bases sitting between them. Germline values: CDR1 WSHSY, CDR2 SAAADI. The test was conducted at deep level. For sorted subsets, about 190 ng DNA per replicate equaled around 30,000 T cell genomes. Measured with immunoSEQ multiplex PCR; TCRdb has only the in-frame clones, and not every one. This sample has millions of clones; 90% to 95% occur once, and the top ten carry about 0.13%. The rearrangement links TRBV10-2 to TRBJ2-7, with a weak D call TRBD2 (6 bases). Sequenced: naive CD4+ T cells sorted from blood. The subset: CD45RA+ positively selected. The sequence was collected from a man aged 18 to 30 in good health. The CDR3 nucleotides read TGCGCCAGCAGTGAGTGGCTAGCGCGGACAAGCTACGAGCAGTACTTC. It codes for CASSEWLARTSYEQYF.